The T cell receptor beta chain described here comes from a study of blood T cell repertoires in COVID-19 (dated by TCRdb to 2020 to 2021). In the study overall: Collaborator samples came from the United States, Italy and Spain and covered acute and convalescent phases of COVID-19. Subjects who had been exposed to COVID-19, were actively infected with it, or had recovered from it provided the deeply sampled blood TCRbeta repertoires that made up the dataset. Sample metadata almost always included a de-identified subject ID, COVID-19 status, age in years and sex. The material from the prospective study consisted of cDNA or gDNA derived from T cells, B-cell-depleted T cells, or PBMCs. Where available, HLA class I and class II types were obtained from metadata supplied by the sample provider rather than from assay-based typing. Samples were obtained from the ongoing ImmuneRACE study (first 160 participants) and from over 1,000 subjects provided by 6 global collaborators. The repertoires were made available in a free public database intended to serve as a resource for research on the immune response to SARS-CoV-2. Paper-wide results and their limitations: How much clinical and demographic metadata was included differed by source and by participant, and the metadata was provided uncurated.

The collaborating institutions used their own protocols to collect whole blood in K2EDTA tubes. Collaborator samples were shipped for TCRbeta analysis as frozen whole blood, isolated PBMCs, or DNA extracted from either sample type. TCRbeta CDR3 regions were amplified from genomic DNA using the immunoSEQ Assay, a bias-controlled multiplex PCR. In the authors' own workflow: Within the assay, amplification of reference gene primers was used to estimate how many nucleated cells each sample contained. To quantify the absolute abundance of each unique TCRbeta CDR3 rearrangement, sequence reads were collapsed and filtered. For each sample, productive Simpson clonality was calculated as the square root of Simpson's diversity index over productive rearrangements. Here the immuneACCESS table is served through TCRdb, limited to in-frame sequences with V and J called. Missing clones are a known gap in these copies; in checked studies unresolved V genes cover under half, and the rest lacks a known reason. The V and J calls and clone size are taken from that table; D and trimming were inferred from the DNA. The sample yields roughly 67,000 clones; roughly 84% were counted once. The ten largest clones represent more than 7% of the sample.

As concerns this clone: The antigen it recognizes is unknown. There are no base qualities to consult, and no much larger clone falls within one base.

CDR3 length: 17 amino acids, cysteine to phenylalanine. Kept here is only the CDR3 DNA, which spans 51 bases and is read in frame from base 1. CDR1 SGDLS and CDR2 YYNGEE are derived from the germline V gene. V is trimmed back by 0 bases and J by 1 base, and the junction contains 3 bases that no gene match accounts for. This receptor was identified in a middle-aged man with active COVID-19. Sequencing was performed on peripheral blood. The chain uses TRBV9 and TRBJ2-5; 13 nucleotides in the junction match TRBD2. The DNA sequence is TGTGCCAGCAGCGTAGGGACTAGCGGGGGAATCCAAGAGACCCAGTACTTC. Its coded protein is CASSVGTSGGIQETQYF.